Listed below are T cell receptor beta chains from one sample, sequenced in a study of synovial regulatory T cells in juvenile arthritis. Profiling relied on immunoSEQ multiplex PCR, and the TCRdb table lists in-frame clones only, not all of them. This sample's clone table lists 900 to 1,300 clones. The material sequenced was Treg cells from blood. These receptors all stem from a donor between 2 and 29 years old with juvenile idiopathic arthritis. Each CDR3 is given with its conserved first and last residue. Size is stated as once, few, many or a size class.

medium-sized,TRBJ1-1,TRBV7-2,CASSLEVVTAGSEAFF
medium-sized,TRBJ1-2,TRBV6-6,CASREDNYGYTF
medium-sized,TRBJ2-5,TRBV15,CATSRDERGIQETQYF
medium-sized,TRBJ2-5,TRBV5-1,CASSYALETQYF
medium-sized,TRBJ2-1,TRBV19,CASTTSGSYNEQFF
large,TRBJ1-1,TRBV4-2,CASSPNESGTVFFMNTEAFF
medium-sized,TRBJ1-2,TRBV25-1,CASSDRDRGHYGYTF
medium-sized,TRBJ2-1,TRBV21-1,CAPRGTSKGDEQFF
medium-sized,TRBJ2-7,TRBV28,CASSNQVRQYF
large,TRBJ1-1,TRBV7-2,CASSIGGPRNTEAFF
medium-sized,TRBJ1-1,TRBV5-4,CASSLNLRGRNGSTEAFF
medium-sized,TRBJ1-5,TRBV6-5,CASSRSSNQPQHF
medium-sized,TRBJ2-7,TRBV19,CASRSGEGLNF
medium-sized,TRBJ2-7,TRBV2,CASSEHGGYYEQYF
medium-sized,TRBJ2-1,TRBV28,CASSLPRSSYNEQFF
medium-sized,TRBJ2-7,TRBV19,CASSLVPSGTYEQYF
medium-sized,TRBJ2-1,TRBV11-2,CASSLLAGGPYEQFF
medium-sized,TRBJ2-7,TRBV6-1,CASVTLGGGYEQYF
medium-sized,TRBJ2-1,TRBV15,CATSRVAIAGGYNEQFF
medium-sized,TRBJ2-1,TRBV5-4,CASSLALAGVAFF
medium-sized,TRBJ2-2,TRBV27,CASSEMALGGVDTGELFF
medium-sized,TRBJ2-1,TRBV4-3,CASSAGLAGGYSPFF
medium-sized,TRBJ2-7,TRBV7-2,CASTTQPTAAYEQYF
medium-sized,TRBJ2-3,TRBV6-1,CASKTDVPSTDTQYF
medium-sized,TRBJ1-1,TRBV19,CATSGQPTNTEAFF
medium-sized,TRBJ1-2,TRBV5-4,CASRAGTGGYTF
large,TRBJ1-1,TRBV13,CASSETGTVNTEAFF
medium-sized,TRBJ2-7,TRBV19,CASRVWTSGSMGEQYF
medium-sized,TRBJ1-5,TRBV19,CASTPDRGQPQHF
medium-sized,TRBJ1-2,TRBV6-5,CASSAPGQGIYGYTF
medium-sized,TRBJ2-1,TRBV6-6,CASSSSAGTYNEQFF
medium-sized,TRBJ2-1,TRBV6-5,CASSPPPGLQYEQFF
medium-sized,TRBJ2-3,TRBV5-1,CASAFRTGGEDTQYF
medium-sized,TRBJ2-1,TRBV20-1,CSTRGDEQFF
medium-sized,TRBJ2-1,TRBV5-1,CASSDKRGYYNEQFF
medium-sized,TRBJ2-3,TRBV7-9,CASSLADTQYF
medium-sized,TRBJ2-1,TRBV15,CATSGTSANEQFF
medium-sized,TRBJ1-4,TRBV6-6,CASSYRVFEKLFF
medium-sized,TRBJ1-1,TRBV19,CASSKRDTEAFF
medium-sized,TRBJ1-2,TRBV4-3,CASSQDSWVLYGYTF
medium-sized,TRBJ2-5,TRBV7-2,CASSSRGAGLQETQYF
large,TRBJ1-1,TRBV5-1,CASSLVPTNTEAFF
medium-sized,TRBJ2-7,TRBV30,CACRPGQRFSYEQYF
medium-sized,TRBJ1-1,TRBV6-6,CASSYLNTEAFF
medium-sized,TRBJ2-1,TRBV19,CASSNWGFSYRNEQFF